This T cell receptor (beta chain) was captured by sequencing in a study of patients and donors after allogeneic stem cell transplantation. TCRdb ran MiXCR on the RT-PCR reads and lists one entry per CDR3 protein. Of roughly 880,000 distinct CDR3 sequences listed, roughly 18% were seen once; the top ten hold around 6%. There are 14 residues in the CDR3. V lost 2 bases and J 6 bases, leaving 13 bases between the germline ends. CDR1 and CDR2 (germline): MNHEY, SVGEGT. What was sequenced was blood, either unsorted or a sorted T cell fraction (not recorded which). The TCR sequence derives from a human donor who was either an allogeneic HSCT recipient or a stem cell or donor lymphocyte infusion donor (not recorded which). It is not recorded whose cells these are; they may come from a transplant donor. V and J are TRBV6-2 or TRBV6-3 and TRBJ1-2, with D maybe TRBD1 (5 bases). The CDR3 nucleotides read TGTGCCAGCAGTTACACCAGGGAAGAGGATGGCTACACCTTC. Translated: CASSYTREEDGYTF.